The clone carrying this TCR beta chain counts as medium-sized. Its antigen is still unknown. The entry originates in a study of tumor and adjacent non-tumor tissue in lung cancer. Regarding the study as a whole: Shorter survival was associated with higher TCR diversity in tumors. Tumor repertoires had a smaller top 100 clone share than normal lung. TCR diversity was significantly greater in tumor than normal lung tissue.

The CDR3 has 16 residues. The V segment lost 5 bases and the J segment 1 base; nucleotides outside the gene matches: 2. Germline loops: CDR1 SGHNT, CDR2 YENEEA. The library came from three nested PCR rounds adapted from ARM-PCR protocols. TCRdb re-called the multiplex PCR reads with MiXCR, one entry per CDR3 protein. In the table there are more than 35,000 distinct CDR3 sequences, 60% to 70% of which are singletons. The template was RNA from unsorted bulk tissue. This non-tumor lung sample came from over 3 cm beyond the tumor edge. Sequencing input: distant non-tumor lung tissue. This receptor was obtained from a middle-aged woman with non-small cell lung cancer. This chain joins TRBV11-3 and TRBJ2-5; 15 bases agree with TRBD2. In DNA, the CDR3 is TGTGCCAGCAGCCCGGGACTAGCGGGGGGCCAAGAGACCCAGTACTTC. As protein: CASSPGLAGGQETQYF.